This TCR beta chain was documented in a study of Tregs in tolerant kidney transplant recipients. The method was immunoSEQ multiplex PCR; TCRdb's version includes in-frame clones alone and lacks a portion of them. The data show some 100,000 clones, around 94% seen once. Between the trimmed V and J ends, which lost 4 bases and 3 bases, there was a span of 22 bases. This CDR3 region has 18 residues. Germline V gives CDR1 SEHNR, CDR2 FQNEAQ (reference sequence). The chain employs TRBV7-9 and TRBJ2-4, with D perhaps TRBD2 (6 bases). Sequenced input: CD4+ T cells from blood. The receptor was derived from a human donor in good health. The CDR3 protein is CASSSLGVAEMLKNIQYF. CDR3 bases: TGTGCCAGCAGCTCACTCGGGGTAGCGGAGATGCTCAAAAACATTCAGTACTTC. Using reference TRBV7-9 and TRBJ2-4 for the parts outside the CDR3, the full variable domain is DTGVSQNPRHKITKRGQNVTFRCDPISEHNRLYWYRQTLGQGPEFLTYFQNEAQLEKSRLLSDRFSAERPKGSFSTLEIQRTEQGDSAMYLCASSSLGVAEMLKNIQYFGAGTRLSVL.